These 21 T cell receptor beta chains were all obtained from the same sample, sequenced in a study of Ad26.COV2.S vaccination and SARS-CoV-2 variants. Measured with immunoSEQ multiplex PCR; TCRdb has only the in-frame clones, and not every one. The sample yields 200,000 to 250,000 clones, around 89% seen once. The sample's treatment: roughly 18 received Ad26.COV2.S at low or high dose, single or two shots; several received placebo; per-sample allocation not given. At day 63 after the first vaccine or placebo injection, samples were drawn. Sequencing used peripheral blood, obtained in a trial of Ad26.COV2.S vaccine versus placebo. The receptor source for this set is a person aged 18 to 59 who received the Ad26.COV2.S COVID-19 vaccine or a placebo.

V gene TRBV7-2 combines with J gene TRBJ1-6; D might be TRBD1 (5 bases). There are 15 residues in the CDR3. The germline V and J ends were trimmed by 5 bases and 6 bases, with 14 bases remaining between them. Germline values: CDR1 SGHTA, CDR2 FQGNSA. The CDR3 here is CASSPRQFPNSPLHF. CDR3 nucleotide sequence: TGTGCCAGCAGCCCGCGACAGTTTCCTAATTCACCCCTCCACTTT.

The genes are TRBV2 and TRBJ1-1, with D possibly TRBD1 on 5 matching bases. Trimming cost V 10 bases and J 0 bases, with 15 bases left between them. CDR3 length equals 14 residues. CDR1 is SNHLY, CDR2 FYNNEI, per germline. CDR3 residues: CAIAGQVMNTEAFF. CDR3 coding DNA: TGTGCCATCGCGGGGCAGGTCATGAACACTGAAGCTTTCTTT.

The CDR3 DNA follows: TGTGCCAGCTCACCTCTGGCGGGCACTGAAGCTTTCTTT. Residues: CASSPLAGTEAFF. V is TRBV18 and J is TRBJ1-1; D call uncertain. The V and J ends lost 3 bases and 4 bases respectively, with 9 bases between them. Germline V gene data show CDR1 as KGHSH and CDR2 as LQKENI. CDR3 length: 13 amino acids.

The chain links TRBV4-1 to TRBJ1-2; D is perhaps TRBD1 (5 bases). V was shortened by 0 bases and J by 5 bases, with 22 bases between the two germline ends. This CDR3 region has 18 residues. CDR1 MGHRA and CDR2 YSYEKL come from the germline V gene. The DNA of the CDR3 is TGCGCCAGCAGCCAAGATTTGGACCACCAGGGTGCCGTTTATGGCTACACCTTC. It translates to CASSQDLDHQGAVYGYTF.

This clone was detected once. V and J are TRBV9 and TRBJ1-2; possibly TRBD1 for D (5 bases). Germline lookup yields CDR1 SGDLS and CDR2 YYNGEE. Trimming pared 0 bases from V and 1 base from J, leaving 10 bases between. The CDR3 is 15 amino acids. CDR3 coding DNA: TGTGCCAGCAGCGTAGCGGCAGGGCTTAACTATGGCTACACCTTC. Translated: CASSVAAGLNYGYTF.

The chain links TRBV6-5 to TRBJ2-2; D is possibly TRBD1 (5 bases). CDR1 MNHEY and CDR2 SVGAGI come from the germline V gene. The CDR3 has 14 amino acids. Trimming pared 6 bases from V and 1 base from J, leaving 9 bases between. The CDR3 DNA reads TGTGCCAGCAGAGTAGACAGGAACACCGGGGAGCTGTTTTTT. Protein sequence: CASRVDRNTGELFF.

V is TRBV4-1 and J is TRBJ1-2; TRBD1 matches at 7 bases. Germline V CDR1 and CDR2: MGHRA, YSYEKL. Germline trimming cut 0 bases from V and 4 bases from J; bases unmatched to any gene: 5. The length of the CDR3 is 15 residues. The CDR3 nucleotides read TGCGCCAGCAGCCAAGAACAGGGGAGTGCCTATGGCTACACCTTC. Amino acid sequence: CASSQEQGSAYGYTF.

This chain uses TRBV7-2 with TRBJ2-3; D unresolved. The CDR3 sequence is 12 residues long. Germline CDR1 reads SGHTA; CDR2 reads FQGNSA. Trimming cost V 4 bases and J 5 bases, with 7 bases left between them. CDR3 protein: CASSSPLDTQYF. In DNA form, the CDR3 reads TGTGCCAGCAGCTCCCCGCTAGATACGCAGTATTTT.

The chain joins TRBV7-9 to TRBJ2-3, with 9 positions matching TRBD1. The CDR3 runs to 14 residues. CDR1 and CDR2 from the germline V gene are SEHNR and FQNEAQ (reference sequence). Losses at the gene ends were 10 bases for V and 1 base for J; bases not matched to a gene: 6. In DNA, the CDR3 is TGTGCCATTGCCCGGACAGGGGGCACAGATACGCAGTATTTT. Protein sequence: CAIARTGGTDTQYF.

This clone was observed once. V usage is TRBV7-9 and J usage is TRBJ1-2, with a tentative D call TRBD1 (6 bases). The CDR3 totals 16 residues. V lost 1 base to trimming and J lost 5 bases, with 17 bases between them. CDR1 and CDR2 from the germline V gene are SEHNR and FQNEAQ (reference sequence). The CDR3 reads CASSLGLQGPPYGYTF. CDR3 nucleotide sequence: TGTGCCAGCAGCTTAGGTCTCCAGGGGCCCCCTTATGGCTACACCTTC.

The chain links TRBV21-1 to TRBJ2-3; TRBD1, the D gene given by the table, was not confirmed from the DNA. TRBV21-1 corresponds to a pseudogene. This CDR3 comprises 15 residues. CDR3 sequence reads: CASTLTGGAADTQYF. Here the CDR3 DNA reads TGTGCCAGCACCCTCACAGGGGGCGCGGCAGATACGCAGTATTTT.

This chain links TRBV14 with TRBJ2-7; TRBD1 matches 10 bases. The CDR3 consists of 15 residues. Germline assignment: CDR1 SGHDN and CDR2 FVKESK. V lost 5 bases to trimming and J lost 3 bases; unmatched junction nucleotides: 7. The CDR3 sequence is CASSSRQGAFYEQYF. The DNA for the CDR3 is TGTGCCAGCAGCTCCCGACAGGGGGCTTTCTACGAGCAGTACTTC.

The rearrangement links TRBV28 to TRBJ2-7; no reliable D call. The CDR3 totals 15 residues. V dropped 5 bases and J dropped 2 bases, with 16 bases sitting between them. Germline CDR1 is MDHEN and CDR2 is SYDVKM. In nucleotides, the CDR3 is TGTGCCAGCAGTGGACGGCCGTTTACCCCCTACGAGCAGTACTTC. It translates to CASSGRPFTPYEQYF. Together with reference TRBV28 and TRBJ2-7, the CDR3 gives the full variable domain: DVKVTQSSRYLVKRTGEKVFLECVQDMDHENMFWYRQDPGLGLRLIYFSYDVKMKEKGDIPEGYSVSREKKERFSLILESASTNQTSMYLCASSGRPFTPYEQYFGPGTRLTVT.

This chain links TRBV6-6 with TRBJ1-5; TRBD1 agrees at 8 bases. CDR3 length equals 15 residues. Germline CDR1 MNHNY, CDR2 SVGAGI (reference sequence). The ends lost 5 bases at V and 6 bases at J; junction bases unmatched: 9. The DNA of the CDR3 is TGTGCCAGCAGTCCTAAAGGACAGGGAAGTCAGCCCCAGCATTTT. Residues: CASSPKGQGSQPQHF.

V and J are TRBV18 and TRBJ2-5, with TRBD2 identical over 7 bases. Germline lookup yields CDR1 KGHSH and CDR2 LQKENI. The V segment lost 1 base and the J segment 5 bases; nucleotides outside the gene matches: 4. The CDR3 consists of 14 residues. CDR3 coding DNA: TGTGCCAGCTCACCACTCCCGGGGGGTGAGACCCAGTACTTC. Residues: CASSPLPGGETQYF. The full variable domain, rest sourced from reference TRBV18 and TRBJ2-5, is NAGVMQNPRHLVRRRGQEARLRCSPMKGHSHVYWYRQLPEEGLKFMVYLQKENIIDESGMPKERFSAEFPKEGPSILRIQQVVRGDSAAYFCASSPLPGGETQYFGPGTRLLVL.

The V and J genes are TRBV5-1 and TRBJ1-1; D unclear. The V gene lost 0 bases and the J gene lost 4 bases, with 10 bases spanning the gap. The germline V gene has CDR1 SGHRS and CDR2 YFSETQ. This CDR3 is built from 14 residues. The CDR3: CASSLVGRTTEAFF. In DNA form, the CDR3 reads TGCGCCAGCAGCTTGGTTGGCCGTACCACTGAAGCTTTCTTT.

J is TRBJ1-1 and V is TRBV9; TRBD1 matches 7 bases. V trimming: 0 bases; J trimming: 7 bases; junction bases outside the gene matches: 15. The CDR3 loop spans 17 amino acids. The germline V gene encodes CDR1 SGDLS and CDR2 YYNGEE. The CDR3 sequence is CASSVDSRQGSGYEAFF. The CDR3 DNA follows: TGTGCCAGCAGCGTAGATTCGAGACAGGGATCTGGTTATGAAGCTTTCTTT.

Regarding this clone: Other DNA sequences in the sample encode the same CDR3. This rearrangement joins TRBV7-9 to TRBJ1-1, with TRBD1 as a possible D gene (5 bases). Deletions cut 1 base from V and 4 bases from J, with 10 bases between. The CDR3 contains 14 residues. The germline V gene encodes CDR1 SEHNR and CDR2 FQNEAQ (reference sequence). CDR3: CASSLEGLGTEAFF. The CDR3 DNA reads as TGTGCCAGCAGCTTAGAGGGGCTGGGCACTGAAGCTTTCTTT.

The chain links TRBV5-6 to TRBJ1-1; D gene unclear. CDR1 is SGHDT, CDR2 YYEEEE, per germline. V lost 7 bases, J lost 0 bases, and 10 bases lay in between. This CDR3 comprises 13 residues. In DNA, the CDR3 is TGTGCCAGCCATATTTCACTGAACACTGAAGCTTTCTTT. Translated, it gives CASHISLNTEAFF.

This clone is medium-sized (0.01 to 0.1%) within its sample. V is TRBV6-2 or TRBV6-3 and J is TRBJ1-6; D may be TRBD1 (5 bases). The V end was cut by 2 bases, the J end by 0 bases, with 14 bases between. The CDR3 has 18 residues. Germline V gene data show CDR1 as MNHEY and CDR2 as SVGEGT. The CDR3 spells CASSYLIRQSSYNSPLHF. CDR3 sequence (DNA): TGTGCCAGCAGTTACCTCATCCGACAGAGCTCCTATAATTCACCCCTCCACTTT.

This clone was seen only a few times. CDR3 sequence (DNA): TGTGCCACCAGCCGCGGGACAGAAGTCTTGCAGTTCTTC. Protein product: CATSRGTEVLQFF. The chain is built from TRBV15 and TRBJ2-1, with D maybe TRBD1 (7 bases). The CDR3 totals 13 residues. CDR1 and CDR2 from the germline V gene are LNHNV and YYDKDF (reference sequence). The ends were cut back, 5 bases at V and 12 bases at J, with 17 bases in the middle.